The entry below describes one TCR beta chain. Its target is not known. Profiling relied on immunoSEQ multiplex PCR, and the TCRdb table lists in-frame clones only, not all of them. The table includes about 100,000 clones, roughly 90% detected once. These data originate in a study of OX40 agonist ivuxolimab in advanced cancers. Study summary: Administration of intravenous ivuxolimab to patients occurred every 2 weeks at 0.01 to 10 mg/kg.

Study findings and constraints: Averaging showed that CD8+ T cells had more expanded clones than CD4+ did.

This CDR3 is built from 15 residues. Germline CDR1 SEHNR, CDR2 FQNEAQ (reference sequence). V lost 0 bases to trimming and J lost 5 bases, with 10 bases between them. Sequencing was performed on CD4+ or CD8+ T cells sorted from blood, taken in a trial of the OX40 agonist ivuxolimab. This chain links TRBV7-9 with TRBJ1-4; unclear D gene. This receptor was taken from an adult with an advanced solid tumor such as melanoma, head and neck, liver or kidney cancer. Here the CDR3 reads CASSLAIGRNEKLFF. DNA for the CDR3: TGTGCCAGCAGCTTAGCGATAGGGAGGAATGAAAAACTGTTTTTT.